This record looks at one T cell receptor (beta chain) sequence and its context. Its antigen remains unidentified. This sample stems from a study of OX40 agonist ivuxolimab in advanced cancers. This CDR3 has 13 amino acids. Trimming removed 8 bases from V and 1 base from J; junction bases left unmatched: 5. Germline V gene lookup returns CDR1 SNHLY and CDR2 FYNNEI. Repertoires were generated with immunoSEQ multiplex PCR, while TCRdb's copy carries only in-frame clones and drops some. The data contain more than 35,000 clones, about four fifths of them singletons. Study-wide points: Dosing at 0.1 to 3.0 mg/kg was accompanied by clonal expansion of CD4+ and CD8+ blood T cells by week 6.

No patient had autoimmune disease or received systemic immunosuppression. Sequenced material: CD4+ or CD8+ T cells sorted from blood, taken in a trial of the OX40 agonist ivuxolimab. The receptor's source is an adult with an advanced solid tumor such as melanoma, head and neck, liver or kidney cancer. The chain couples TRBV2 to TRBJ2-7; 7 bases map to TRBD2. The CDR3 loop is CASLTGGSYEQYF. CDR3 DNA: TGTGCCAGCTTGACGGGGGGTTCCTACGAGCAGTACTTC.